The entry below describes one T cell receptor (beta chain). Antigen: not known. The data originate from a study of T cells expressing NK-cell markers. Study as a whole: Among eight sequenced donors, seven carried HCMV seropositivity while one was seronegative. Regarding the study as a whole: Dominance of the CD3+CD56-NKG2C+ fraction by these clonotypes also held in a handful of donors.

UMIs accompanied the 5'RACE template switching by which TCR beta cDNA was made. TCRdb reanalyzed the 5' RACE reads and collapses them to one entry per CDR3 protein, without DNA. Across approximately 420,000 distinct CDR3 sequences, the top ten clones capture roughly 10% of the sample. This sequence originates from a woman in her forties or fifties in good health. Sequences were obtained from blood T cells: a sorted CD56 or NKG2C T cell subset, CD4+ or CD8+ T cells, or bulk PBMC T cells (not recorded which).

This chain's CDR3 is CSASVTPLEQFF. The chain links TRBV20-1 to TRBJ2-1; the D call of TRBD1 rests on TCRdb alone, since no DNA is present to check it. The CDR3 totals 12 residues. The germline V gene encodes CDR1 DFQATT and CDR2 SNEGSKA (reference sequence).